This T cell receptor (beta chain) originates from a study of blood T cell repertoires in COVID-19 (dated by TCRdb to 2020 to 2022). For the study in its entirety: Samples covering the acute and convalescent phases of COVID-19 were provided by collaborators in the United States, Italy and Spain. The prospective study material was composed of cDNA or gDNA derived from T cells, B-cell-depleted T cells, or PBMCs. The samples were drawn from two sources: the first 160 participants of the ongoing ImmuneRACE study, and over 1,000 subjects contributed by 6 global collaborators. The dataset comprised deeply sampled blood TCRbeta repertoires from subjects exposed to, actively infected with, or recovered from COVID-19. The repertoires were released in a freely available public database intended as a resource for research on the immune response to SARS-CoV-2. Where available, HLA class I and class II types were obtained from metadata supplied by the sample provider rather than from assay-based typing. A de-identified subject ID, COVID-19 status, age in years and sex were almost always included in the sample metadata.

A note on this clone: This clone's antigen is unknown. Base qualities are not recorded, but no much larger clone differs from it by a single base.

The investigation overall reported the following: The amount of clinical and demographic metadata varied by source and participant and was provided uncurated.

Collaborating institutions collected whole blood in K2EDTA tubes following their own protocols. For TCRbeta analysis, collaborators shipped samples as frozen whole blood, isolated PBMCs, or DNA extracted from either of those sample types. TCRbeta CDR3 regions were amplified from genomic DNA using the immunoSEQ Assay, a bias-controlled multiplex PCR. The authors processed their data as follows. Within the assay, amplification of reference gene primers was used to estimate how many nucleated cells each sample contained. To quantify the absolute abundance of each unique TCRbeta CDR3 rearrangement, sequence reads were collapsed and filtered. For each sample, productive Simpson clonality was calculated as the square root of Simpson's diversity index across productive rearrangements. Held by TCRdb, this immuneACCESS table contains in-frame sequences only and omits some clones. Under half of the omission traces to an unresolved V gene where checked; the cause of the rest is unknown. For V, J and clone size, that table is used; D and trimming come from the DNA. In this sample the table shows 100,000 to 150,000 clones, around 82% of which occur a single time. The biggest ten clones account for over 5% of the sample.

CDR1 and CDR2, looked up from the germline V gene, are SGHDT and YYEEEE. Trimming takes 5 bases from V and 3 bases from J, and the germline ends sit 8 bases apart. The CDR3 runs 12 amino acids, cysteine and phenylalanine included. Of all the DNA, just the CDR3 is kept, 36 bases in frame from base 1. Sequenced sample: peripheral blood. The rearranged chain carries TRBV5-6 and TRBJ1-2, with TRBD1 perhaps the D gene, on 5 matching bases. This sequence originates from an elderly man with active or convalescent COVID-19. In nucleotides, the sequence is TGTGCCAGCAGTACACAGGACTATGGCTACACCTTC. It is translated as CASSTQDYGYTF.